This TCR beta chain stems from a study of blood T cells in healthy people across ages. Germline CDR1 reads DFQATT; CDR2 reads SNEGSKA (reference sequence). The CDR3 runs to 14 residues. The V and J ends lost 0 bases and 6 bases respectively, with 14 bases between them. Alongside a J-beta primer mix, a sample-barcoded 5' primer served in a second PCR lasting about 7 to 12 cycles. From the 5' RACE reads, TCRdb called clonotypes with MiXCR, one entry per CDR3 protein. The sample yields about 1,400,000 distinct CDR3 sequences, about 43% seen once. The study's findings and limits: Any changes in expanded clonotypes were possibly confounded, as donor CMV status remained unknown. The recorded TCR beta diversity per million T cells decreased in a roughly linear manner with age.

This clonotype was seen repeatedly, ten times or more. The antigen is not known. Sequencing input: blood. This sequence was found in a woman between 18 and 30 years old in good health. The chain is built from TRBV20-1 and TRBJ2-5; the D is unclear. The CDR3 sequence is CSARDSSRGQTQYF. CDR3 bases: TGCAGTGCTAGAGATTCGAGCCGAGGCCAGACCCAGTACTTC.